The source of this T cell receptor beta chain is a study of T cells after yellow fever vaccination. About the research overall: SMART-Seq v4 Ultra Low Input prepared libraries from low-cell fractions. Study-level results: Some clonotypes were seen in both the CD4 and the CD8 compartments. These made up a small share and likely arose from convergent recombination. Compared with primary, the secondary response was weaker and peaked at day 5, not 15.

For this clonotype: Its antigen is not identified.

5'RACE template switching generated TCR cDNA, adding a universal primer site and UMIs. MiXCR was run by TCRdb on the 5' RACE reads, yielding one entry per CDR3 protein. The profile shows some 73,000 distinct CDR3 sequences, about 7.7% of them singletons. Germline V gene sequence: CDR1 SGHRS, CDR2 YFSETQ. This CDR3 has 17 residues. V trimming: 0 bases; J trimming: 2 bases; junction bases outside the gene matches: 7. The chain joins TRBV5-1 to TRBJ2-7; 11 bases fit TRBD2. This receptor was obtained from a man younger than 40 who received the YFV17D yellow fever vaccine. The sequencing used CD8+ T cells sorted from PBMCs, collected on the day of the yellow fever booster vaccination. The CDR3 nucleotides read TGCGCCAGCAGCTTGGGGGGACTAGCGGTCAATCCCTACGAGCAGTACTTC. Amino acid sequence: CASSLGGLAVNPYEQYF.